The following is a T cell receptor beta chain sequence with its context. This sample was taken from a study of blood T cell repertoires in COVID-19. Overall study: Whether acute or convalescent, the COVID-19 samples came from the United States, Italy and Spain. PBMCs, B-cell-depleted T cells, or T cells were the source of the cDNA or gDNA that made up the material.

Followed longitudinally, the Seattle patients had been enrolled during active infection. Source study methods: Reference gene primer amplification in the assay estimated nucleated cell counts. Produced via immunoSEQ multiplex PCR; TCRdb's table is partial and in-frame only. V and J calls and clone size are as listed in that table; D and trimming were resolved from the DNA. The sample includes hundreds of thousands of clones, about 90% of them seen just once. CDR3 length: 15 amino acids. The V and J ends lost 3 bases and 9 bases, in that order; junction bases with no gene match: 9. Germline values: CDR1 SGHRS, CDR2 YFSETQ.

The rearrangement joins TRBV5-1 to TRBJ2-1; 10 bases map to TRBD2. The source is a man younger than 35 with COVID-19, enrolled during active disease. Sequencing input: peripheral blood. The CDR3 loop reads CASSSTSGTLLEQFF. CDR3 coding DNA: TGCGCCAGCAGCTCCACTAGCGGGACCCTGCTTGAGCAGTTCTTC. The full variable domain, rest sourced from reference TRBV5-1 and TRBJ2-1, is KAGVTQTPRYLIKTRGQQVTLSCSPISGHRSVSWYQQTPGQGLQFLFEYFSETQRNKGNFPGRFSGRQFSNSRSEMNVSTLELGDSALYLCASSSTSGTLLEQFFGPGTRLTVL.